One and the same sample provided the 2 T cell receptor beta chains below, sequenced in a study of neoadjuvant anti-PD-1 for oral cavity cancer. Libraries were prepared by immunoSEQ multiplex PCR; TCRdb keeps only in-frame clonotypes and omits some of them. The table lists over 80,000 clones, less than 85% of them singletons. Sequencing used PBMCs, obtained before nivolumab (anti-PD-1) treatment. These receptors were obtained from a person between 35 and 79 years old with oral cavity squamous cell carcinoma.

The sample holds one count of this clone. The rearrangement uses TRBV5-1 and TRBJ2-5; the match to TRBD2 covers 8 bases. CDR3 length: 18 residues. With V trimmed by 4 bases and J by 7 bases, 21 bases remained unmatched. Germline CDR1 reads SGHRS; CDR2 reads YFSETQ. This CDR3 reads CASSLTATQPGGGGTQYF. Written as DNA, the CDR3 is TGCGCCAGCAGCCTTACAGCGACCCAACCGGGAGGGGGGGGGACCCAGTACTTC.

In this sample, this clone turned up once. This chain links TRBV6-5 with TRBJ2-1, with 13 nucleotides matching TRBD2. CDR1 MNHEY and CDR2 SVGAGI come from the germline V gene. The CDR3 is made up of 16 amino acids. V shed 0 bases, J shed 7 bases, and the junction held 3 bases outside the gene matches. The CDR3 DNA is TGTGCCAGCAGTTACTCAAAACTAGCGGGAGGGAATGAGCAGTTCTTC. It translates to CASSYSKLAGGNEQFF.